This passage covers 10 T cell receptor beta chains from one sample sequenced in a study of T cells after yellow fever vaccination. TCRdb passed the 5' RACE reads through MiXCR, listing each CDR3 protein once. The data hold 45,000 to 65,000 distinct CDR3 sequences, with more than 6.5% observed a single time. The sequencing here drew on CD8+ T cells not binding an NS4B(214-222) dextramer, sorted from PBMCs, taken approximately 47 days after the first yellow fever vaccination. The receptor source for this set is a man aged 18 to 30 who received the YFV17D yellow fever vaccine.

A word on this clonotype: One end of the junction fails to match germline, which may point to a read error. The genes are TRBV4-1 and TRBJ1-3; D perhaps matches TRBD1 (5 bases). The CDR3 is 16 amino acids. Germline V lookup: CDR1 MGHRA, CDR2 YSYEKL. The CDR3 protein is CASTQTDRASGNTIYF. The CDR3 bases are TGCGCCAGCACCCAAACAGACAGAGCCTCTGGAAACACCATATATTTT.

This clonotype was seen repeatedly, ten times or more. The chain links TRBV6-5 to TRBJ1-1; D is undetermined. The CDR3 extends over 12 amino acids. Germline values: CDR1 MNHEY, CDR2 SVGAGI. V was clipped by 10 bases and J by 1 base, with 10 bases between them. The CDR3 DNA sequence: TGTGCCACCAAAGTTGGGAACACTGAAGCTTTCTTT. Translation: CATKVGNTEAFF.

This clonotype has ten or more counts. The chain links TRBV6-2 or TRBV6-3 to TRBJ2-1; maybe TRBD2 (6 bases). Germline V lookup: CDR1 MNHEY, CDR2 SVGEGT. This CDR3 has 13 residues. The V gene lost 2 bases and the J gene lost 4 bases, with 6 bases spanning the gap. CDR3 bases: TGTGCCAGCAGTTACGCGGGGTACAATGAGCAGTTCTTC. It encodes CASSYAGYNEQFF.

This clonotype was seen a handful of times. Sequence at one end of the junction differs from germline and may be a read error. V usage is TRBV4-1 and J usage is TRBJ1-1, with a possible D match to TRBD1 (6 bases). Germline V gene sequence: CDR1 MGHRA, CDR2 YSYEKL. This CDR3 is built from 13 residues. CDR3 residues: CASSPVRDTEAFF. In DNA, the CDR3 is TGCGCCAGCAGCCCGGTGCGGGACACGGAAGCTTTCTTT.

This clonotype was seen more than once but under ten times. The chain uses TRBV6-5 and TRBJ2-1; a weak D match, TRBD2 (5 bases). The CDR3 sequence is 13 residues long. The germline V and J ends were trimmed by 2 bases and 7 bases, with 9 bases remaining between them. Germline CDR1 MNHEY, CDR2 SVGAGI. This CDR3 is CASSYGAENEQFF. The CDR3, as DNA: TGTGCCAGCAGTTACGGAGCGGAAAATGAGCAGTTCTTC.

This clonotype was counted only a few times. J is TRBJ1-2 and V is TRBV30; 7 bases line up with TRBD1. This CDR3 is built from 12 residues. V lost 1 base to trimming and J lost 11 bases; unmatched junction nucleotides: 7. The germline CDR1 and CDR2 sequences are GTSNPN and SVGIG (reference sequence). CDR3 region: CAWSGSRGPYTF. CDR3 nucleotide sequence: TGTGCCTGGAGTGGAAGTAGGGGGCCTTACACCTTC. The full variable domain, completed using reference TRBV30 and TRBJ1-2, is SQTIHQWPATLVQPVGSPLSLECTVEGTSNPNLYWYRQAAGRGLQLLFYSVGIGQISSEVPQNLSASRPQDRQFILSSKKLLLSDSGFYLCAWSGSRGPYTFGSGTRLTVV.

Ten or more counts support this clonotype. This chain joins TRBV7-8 and TRBJ2-3, with TRBD2 identical over 7 bases. The CDR3 contains 15 residues. Germline V gene sequence: CDR1 SGHVS, CDR2 FQNEAQ. V was clipped by 5 bases and J by 4 bases; unmatched bases: 9. The CDR3 reads CASSPLAGDPDTQYF. CDR3 coding DNA: TGTGCCAGCAGCCCCCTTGCGGGGGACCCAGATACGCAGTATTTT.

This clonotype was counted a few times. The chain uses TRBV7-9 and TRBJ1-2; D uncertain. V lost 5 bases and J lost 5, with 21 bases in between. The CDR3 extends over 16 amino acids. CDR1 SEHNR and CDR2 FQNEAQ come from the germline V gene (reference sequence). The CDR3 DNA reads TGTGCCAGCAGCCACGGGCAACACGAAGCTATTTATGGCTACACCTTC. It translates to CASSHGQHEAIYGYTF.

This clonotype was picked up many times. The chain carries TRBV27 and TRBJ2-4; 7 bases map to TRBD1. Germline V gene lookup returns CDR1 MNHEY and CDR2 SMNVEV (reference sequence). This CDR3 has 17 residues. V was pared by 4 bases and J by 0 bases, with 9 bases of the junction left unmatched. CDR3 amino acids: CASSYYGTVGAKNIQYF. CDR3 bases: TGTGCCAGCAGTTACTATGGGACAGTGGGAGCCAAAAACATTCAGTACTTC.

This clonotype was detected a few times. The V gene is TRBV7-9, the J gene TRBJ2-1, with D perhaps matching TRBD1 or TRBD2 (5 bases each). The CDR3 is 12 amino acids. V dropped 5 bases and J dropped 6 bases, with 8 bases sitting between them. Germline CDR1 and CDR2: SEHNR and FQNEAQ (reference sequence). In DNA, the CDR3 is TGTGCCAGCAGCCTGAGGGGCAATGAGCAGTTCTTC. Translated, it gives CASSLRGNEQFF.